Listed here is a single TCR beta chain. Which antigen it targets is not known. No quality values exist for individual bases; no much larger clone is one base distant. The data were obtained in a study of T cells in narcolepsy (dated by TCRdb to about 2018). For the study in its entirety: Patients with narcolepsy type 1 or type 2 (NT1, NT2) were enrolled in the study together with healthy control donors. The study sought autoreactive T cells targeting hypocretin neuron self-antigens (hypocretin, TRIB2) in narcolepsy patients, using TCR Vbeta sequencing to track clonotypes in blood and CSF.

The trim is 1 base for V and 4 bases for J, with a gap of 5 bases between the germline ends. From a lookup of the germline V gene (reference sequence), CDR1 and CDR2 are DFQATT and SNEGSKA. The CDR3, from cysteine to phenylalanine, totals 11 residues. The kept DNA is CDR3 alone, 33 bases in frame from the first base. The investigation overall reported the following: Patients and controls had similar numbers of sequenced blood memory CD4+ clonotypes, with averages of around 40,000 in patients and 33,354 in controls. Autoreactive clonotypes were reported to be detected serially in the blood of the same patients and of different patients, but not in the blood of healthy controls. No sequences matching autoreactive T cell clones were present in some of the blood memory CD4+ repertoires from patients and controls. In plots comparing CSF and blood CD4+ T cell clonotypes from the same patient, HCRT-specific and TRIB2-specific autoreactive clonotypes were highlighted.

The method was the immunoSEQ multiplex PCR assay. TCRdb stores this immuneACCESS table with in-frame sequences only. Part of the clones is absent; in the studies checked, under half of the shortfall reflects unresolved V genes, and no reason is known for the rest. The sample table holds fewer than 25,000 clones, of which around 81% were seen once. Together, the top ten hold around 4% of the sample. For TCR Vbeta sequencing, memory CD4+ T cells were sorted ex vivo from the peripheral blood of both healthy controls and narcolepsy patients. The sequence is built from TRBV20-1 and TRBJ2-7, with no confidently assigned D gene. The sequenced sample was memory (CD45RA-) CD4+ T cells from blood. Interpreted using the paper, the cell subset or site label stands for: memory T cells sorted ex vivo from peripheral blood. The source of this sequence is a human donor in good health. The CDR3 reads as follows: CSARGQYEQYF. The bases read TGCAGTGCTAGAGGTCAATACGAGCAGTACTTC.